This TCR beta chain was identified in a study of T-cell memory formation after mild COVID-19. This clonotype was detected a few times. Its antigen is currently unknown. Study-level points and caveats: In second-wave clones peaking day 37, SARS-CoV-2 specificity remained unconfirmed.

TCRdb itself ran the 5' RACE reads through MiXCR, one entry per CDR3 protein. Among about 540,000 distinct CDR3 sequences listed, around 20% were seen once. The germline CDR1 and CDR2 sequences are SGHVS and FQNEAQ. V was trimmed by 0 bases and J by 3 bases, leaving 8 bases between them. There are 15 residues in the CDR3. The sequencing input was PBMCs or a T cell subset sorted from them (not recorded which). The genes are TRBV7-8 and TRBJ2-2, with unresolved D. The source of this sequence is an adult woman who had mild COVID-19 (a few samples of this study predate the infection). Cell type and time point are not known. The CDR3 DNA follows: TGTGCCAGCAGCTTAGCGGTTTCGTACACCGGGGAGCTGTTTTTT. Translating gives CASSLAVSYTGELFF.